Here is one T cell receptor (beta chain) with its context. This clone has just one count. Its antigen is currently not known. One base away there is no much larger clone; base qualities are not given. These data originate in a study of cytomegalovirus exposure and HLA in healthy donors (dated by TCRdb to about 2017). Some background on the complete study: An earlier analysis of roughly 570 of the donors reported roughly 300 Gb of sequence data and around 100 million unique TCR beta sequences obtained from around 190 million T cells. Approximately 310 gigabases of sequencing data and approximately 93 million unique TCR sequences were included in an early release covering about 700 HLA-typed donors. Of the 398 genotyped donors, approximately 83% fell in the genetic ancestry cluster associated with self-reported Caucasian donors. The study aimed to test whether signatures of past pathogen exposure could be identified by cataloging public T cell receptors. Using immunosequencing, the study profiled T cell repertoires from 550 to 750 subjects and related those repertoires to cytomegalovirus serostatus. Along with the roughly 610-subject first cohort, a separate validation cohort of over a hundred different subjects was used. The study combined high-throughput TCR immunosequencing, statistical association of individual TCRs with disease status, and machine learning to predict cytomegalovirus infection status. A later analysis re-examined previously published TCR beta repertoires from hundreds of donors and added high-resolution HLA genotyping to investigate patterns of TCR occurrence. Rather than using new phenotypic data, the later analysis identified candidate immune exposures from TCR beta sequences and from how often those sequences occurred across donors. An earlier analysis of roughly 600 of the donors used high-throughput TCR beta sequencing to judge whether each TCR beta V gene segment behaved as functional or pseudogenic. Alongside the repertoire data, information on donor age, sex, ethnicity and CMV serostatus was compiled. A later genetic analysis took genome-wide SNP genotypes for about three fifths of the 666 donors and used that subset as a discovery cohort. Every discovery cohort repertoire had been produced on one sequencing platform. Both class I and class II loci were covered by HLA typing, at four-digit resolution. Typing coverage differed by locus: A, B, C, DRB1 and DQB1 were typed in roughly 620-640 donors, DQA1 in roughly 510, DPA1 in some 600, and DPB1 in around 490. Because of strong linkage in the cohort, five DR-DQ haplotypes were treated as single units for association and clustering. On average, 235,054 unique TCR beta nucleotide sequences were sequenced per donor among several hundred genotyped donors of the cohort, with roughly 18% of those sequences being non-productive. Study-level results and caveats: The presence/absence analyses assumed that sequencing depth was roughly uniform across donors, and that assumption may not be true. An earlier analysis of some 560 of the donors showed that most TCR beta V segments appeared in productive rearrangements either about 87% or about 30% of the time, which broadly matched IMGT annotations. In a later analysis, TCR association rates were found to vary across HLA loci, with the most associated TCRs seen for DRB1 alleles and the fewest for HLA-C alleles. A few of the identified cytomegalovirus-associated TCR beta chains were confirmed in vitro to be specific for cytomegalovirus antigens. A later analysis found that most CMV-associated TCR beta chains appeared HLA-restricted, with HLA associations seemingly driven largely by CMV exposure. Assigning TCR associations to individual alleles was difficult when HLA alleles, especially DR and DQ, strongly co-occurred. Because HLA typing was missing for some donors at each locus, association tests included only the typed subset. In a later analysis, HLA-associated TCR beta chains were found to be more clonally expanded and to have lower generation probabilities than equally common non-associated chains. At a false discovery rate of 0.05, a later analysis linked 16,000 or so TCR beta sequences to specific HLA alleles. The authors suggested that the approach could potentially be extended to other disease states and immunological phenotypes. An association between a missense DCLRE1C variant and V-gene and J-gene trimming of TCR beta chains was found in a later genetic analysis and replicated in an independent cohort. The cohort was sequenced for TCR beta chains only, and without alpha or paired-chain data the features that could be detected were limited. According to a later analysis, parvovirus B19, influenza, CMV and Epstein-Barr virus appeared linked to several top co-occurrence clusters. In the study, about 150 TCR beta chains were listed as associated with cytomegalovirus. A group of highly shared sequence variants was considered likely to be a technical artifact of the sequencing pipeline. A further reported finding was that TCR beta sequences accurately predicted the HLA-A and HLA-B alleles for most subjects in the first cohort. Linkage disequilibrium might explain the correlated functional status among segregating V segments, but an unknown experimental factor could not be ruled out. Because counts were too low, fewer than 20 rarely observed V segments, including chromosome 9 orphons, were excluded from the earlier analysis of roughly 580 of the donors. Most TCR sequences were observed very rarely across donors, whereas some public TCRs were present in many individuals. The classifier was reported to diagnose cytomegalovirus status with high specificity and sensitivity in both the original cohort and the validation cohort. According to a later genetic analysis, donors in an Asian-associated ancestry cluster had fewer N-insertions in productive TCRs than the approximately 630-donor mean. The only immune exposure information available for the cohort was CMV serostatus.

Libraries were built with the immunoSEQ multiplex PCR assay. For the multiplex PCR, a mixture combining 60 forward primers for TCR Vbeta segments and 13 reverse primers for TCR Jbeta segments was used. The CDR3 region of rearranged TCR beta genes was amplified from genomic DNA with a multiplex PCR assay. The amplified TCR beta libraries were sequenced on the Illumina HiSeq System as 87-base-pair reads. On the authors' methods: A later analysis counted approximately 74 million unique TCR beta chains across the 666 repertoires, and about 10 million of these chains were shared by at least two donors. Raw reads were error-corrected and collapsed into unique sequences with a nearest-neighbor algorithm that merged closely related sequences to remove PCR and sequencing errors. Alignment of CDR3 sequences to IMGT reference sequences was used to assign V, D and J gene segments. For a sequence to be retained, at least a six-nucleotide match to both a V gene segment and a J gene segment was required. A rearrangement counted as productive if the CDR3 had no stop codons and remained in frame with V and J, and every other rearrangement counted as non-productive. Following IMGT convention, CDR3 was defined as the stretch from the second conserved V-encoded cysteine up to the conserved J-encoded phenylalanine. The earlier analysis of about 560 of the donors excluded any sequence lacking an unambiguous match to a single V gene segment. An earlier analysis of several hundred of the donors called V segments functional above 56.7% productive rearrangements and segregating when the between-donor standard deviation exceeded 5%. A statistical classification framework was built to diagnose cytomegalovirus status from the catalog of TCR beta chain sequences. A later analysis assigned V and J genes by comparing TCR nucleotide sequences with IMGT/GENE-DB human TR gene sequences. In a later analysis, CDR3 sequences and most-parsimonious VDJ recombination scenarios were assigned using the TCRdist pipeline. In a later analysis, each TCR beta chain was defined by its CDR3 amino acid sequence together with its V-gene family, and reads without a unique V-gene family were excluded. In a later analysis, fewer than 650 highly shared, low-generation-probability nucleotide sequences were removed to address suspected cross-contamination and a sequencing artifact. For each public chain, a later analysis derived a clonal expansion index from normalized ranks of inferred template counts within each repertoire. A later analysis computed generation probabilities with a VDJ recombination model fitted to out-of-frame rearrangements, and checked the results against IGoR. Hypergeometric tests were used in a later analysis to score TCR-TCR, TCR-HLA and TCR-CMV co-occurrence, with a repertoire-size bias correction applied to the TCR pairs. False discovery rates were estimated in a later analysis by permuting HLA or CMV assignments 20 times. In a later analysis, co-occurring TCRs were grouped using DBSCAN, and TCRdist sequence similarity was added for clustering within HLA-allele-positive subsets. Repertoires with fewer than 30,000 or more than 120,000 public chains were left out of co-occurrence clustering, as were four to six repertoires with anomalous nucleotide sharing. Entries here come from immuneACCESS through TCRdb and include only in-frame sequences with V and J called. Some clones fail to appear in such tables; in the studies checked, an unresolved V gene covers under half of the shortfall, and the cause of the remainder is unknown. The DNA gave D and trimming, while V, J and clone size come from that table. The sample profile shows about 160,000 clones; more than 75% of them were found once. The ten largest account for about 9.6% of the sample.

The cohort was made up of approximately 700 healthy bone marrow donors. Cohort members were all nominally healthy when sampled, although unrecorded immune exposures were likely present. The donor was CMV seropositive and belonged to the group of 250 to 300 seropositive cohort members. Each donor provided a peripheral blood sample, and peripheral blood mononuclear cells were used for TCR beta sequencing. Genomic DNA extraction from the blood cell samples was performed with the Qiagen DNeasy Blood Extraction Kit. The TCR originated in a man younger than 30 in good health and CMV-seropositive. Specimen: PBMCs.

The CDR3 region: CASSSDRGPYEQYF. The bases read TGTGCCAGCAGCTCCGACAGGGGACCCTACGAGCAGTACTTC. Recombination joined TRBV11-2 with TRBJ2-7, with 8 bases in between that match TRBD1. The germline V and J ends show losses of 4 bases and 2 bases respectively, and no gene match explains 4 bases of the junction. Taken from the germline V gene, the CDR1 and CDR2 loops are SGHAT and FQNNGV. The CDR3 holds 14 amino acids from the cysteine to the phenylalanine. Only CDR3 DNA is held: 42 bases, read in frame from base 1.